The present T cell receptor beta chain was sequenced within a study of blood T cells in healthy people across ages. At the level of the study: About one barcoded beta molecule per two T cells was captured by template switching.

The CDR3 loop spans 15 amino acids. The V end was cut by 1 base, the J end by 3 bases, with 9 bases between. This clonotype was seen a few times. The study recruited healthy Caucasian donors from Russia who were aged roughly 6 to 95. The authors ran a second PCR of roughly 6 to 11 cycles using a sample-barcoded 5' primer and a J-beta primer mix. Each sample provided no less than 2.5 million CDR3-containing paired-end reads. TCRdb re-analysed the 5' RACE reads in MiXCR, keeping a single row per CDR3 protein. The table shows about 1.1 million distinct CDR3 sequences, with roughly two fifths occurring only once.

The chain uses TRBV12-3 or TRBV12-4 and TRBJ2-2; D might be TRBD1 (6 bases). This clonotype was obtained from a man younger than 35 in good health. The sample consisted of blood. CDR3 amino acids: CASSLGQGYTGELFF. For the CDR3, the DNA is TGTGCCAGCAGTTTAGGTCAGGGGTACACCGGGGAGCTGTTTTTT.